This passage covers 25 T cell receptor beta chains from one sample sequenced in a study of shared clonotypes between healthy human individuals. TCRdb's table, derived via immunoSEQ multiplex PCR, lists solely in-frame clones and lacks some. Among 950,000 to 1,100,000 clones, 70% to 80% were seen once, and the ten largest hold over 1.3%. The sample comprised memory CD4+ T cells sorted from blood. The subset: CD45RA-negative fraction. These receptors originate from a man aged 18 to 29 in good health.

To note about this clone: The same CDR3 can be traced to other DNA sequences in this sample. The CDR3 bases are TGCGCCAGCTCCGGACAGGGGGCTGGCACTGAAGCTTTCTTT. It translates to CASSGQGAGTEAFF. The chain employs TRBV5-1 and TRBJ1-1; 11 bases agree with TRBD1. CDR3 length: 14 amino acids. Germline CDR1 reads SGHRS; CDR2 reads YFSETQ. V shed 7 bases, J shed 4 bases, and the junction held 6 bases outside the gene matches.

This clone has more than one count but fewer than ten. This chain uses TRBV10-1 with TRBJ1-6; D remains ambiguous. CDR1 and CDR2 from the germline V gene are WNHNN and SYGVQD (reference sequence). Deletions cut 9 bases from V and 9 bases from J, with 21 bases between. This CDR3 has 15 amino acids. The CDR3 loop reads CARFTRTRLVSPLHF. CDR3 sequence (DNA): TGCGCCAGGTTCACTCGGACGAGGTTGGTTTCACCCCTCCACTTT.

A note on this clone: Within the sample, other DNA sequences also encode this same CDR3. Here the CDR3 DNA reads TGTGCCAGCAGTTACTCAGGAGGTAGGACTGAAGCTTTCTTT. Translated: CASSYSGGRTEAFF. The rearrangement uses TRBV6-5 and TRBJ1-1; D not resolved. There are 14 residues in the CDR3. Germline CDR1 and CDR2: MNHEY and SVGAGI. Trimming took 0 bases from V and 5 from J, leaving 10 bases between them.

The gene calls are TRBV5-1 and TRBJ1-2, with 10 bases aligning to TRBD1. Germline trimming cut 2 bases from V and 6 bases from J; bases unmatched to any gene: 7. CDR1 is SGHRS, CDR2 YFSETQ, per germline. There are 15 residues in the CDR3. CDR3 protein: CASSLTGTGVDGYTF. For the CDR3, the DNA is TGCGCCAGCAGCTTAACCGGGACAGGGGTTGATGGCTACACCTTC. Full variable domain (outside the CDR3, taken from reference TRBV5-1 and TRBJ1-2): KAGVTQTPRYLIKTRGQQVTLSCSPISGHRSVSWYQQTPGQGLQFLFEYFSETQRNKGNFPGRFSGRQFSNSRSEMNVSTLELGDSALYLCASSLTGTGVDGYTFGSGTRLTVV.

The V and J genes are TRBV9 and TRBJ2-1; 12 bases map to TRBD2. The CDR3 runs to 16 residues. V dropped 4 bases and J dropped 7; count of bases not matched to a gene: 9. Per germline, CDR1 SGDLS and CDR2 YYNGEE. CDR3 DNA sequence: TGTGCCAGCAGCCCCAGACTAGCGGGGGCGTGGAATGAGCAGTTCTTC. Residues: CASSPRLAGAWNEQFF.

Note on this clone: Within the sample, other DNA sequences also encode this same CDR3. This chain uses TRBV5-1 with TRBJ2-2; D perhaps matches TRBD2 (5 bases). The CDR3 sequence is 13 residues long. V lost 0 bases to trimming and J lost 5 bases, with 5 bases between them. Germline assignment: CDR1 SGHRS and CDR2 YFSETQ. In nucleotides, the CDR3 is TGCGCCAGCAGCTTGGGAGGGACCGGGGAGCTGTTTTTT. Protein sequence: CASSLGGTGELFF.

V usage is TRBV28 and J usage is TRBJ2-7, with 7 bases aligning to TRBD2. CDR1 and CDR2 (germline): MDHEN, SYDVKM. This CDR3 has 15 amino acids. Losses at the gene ends were 2 bases for V and 4 bases for J; bases not matched to a gene: 8. The CDR3 region has the DNA TGTGCCAGCAGTTTACGGGGGGATATCTTATACGAGCAGTACTTC. This translates into CASSLRGDILYEQYF.

The chain has TRBV30 and TRBJ2-3, with D perhaps matching TRBD2 (5 bases). V was shortened by 6 bases and J by 5 bases, with 12 bases between the two germline ends. The CDR3 is 12 residues long. Germline V CDR1 and CDR2: GTSNPN, SVGIG (reference sequence). The CDR3 sequence: CACRDKGDTQYF. DNA for the CDR3: TGTGCCTGCCGGGATAAGGGAGATACGCAGTATTTT.

The chain is built from TRBV30 and TRBJ1-2; a weak D match, TRBD1 (6 bases). Looked up from germline, CDR1 is GTSNPN and CDR2 is SVGIG (reference sequence). V lost 0 bases and J 8 bases, leaving 19 bases between the germline ends. This CDR3 contains 15 residues. The DNA of the CDR3 is TGTGCCTGGAGTGTACTAGGGGGGGCCGCCCCGGGCTACACCTTC. It is translated as CAWSVLGGAAPGYTF.

This clone was counted a few times. V usage is TRBV5-4 and J usage is TRBJ2-5, with 9 nucleotides matching TRBD2. The CDR3 sequence is 14 residues long. V was clipped by 5 bases and J by 5 bases; unmatched bases: 7. Germline CDR1 is SGHNT and CDR2 is YYREEE (reference sequence). The CDR3 is CASSVAGVLETQYF. Here the CDR3 DNA reads TGTGCCAGCAGTGTAGCGGGGGTCTTGGAGACCCAGTACTTC.

The genes are TRBV7-2 and TRBJ2-7, with D perhaps assigned TRBD1 or TRBD2 (5 bases each). The CDR3 contains 13 residues. Germline V gene data show CDR1 as SGHTA and CDR2 as FQGNSA. V gave up 4 bases and J gave up 6 bases, with 13 bases separating them. CDR3 nucleotides: TGTGCCAGCAGCTCGGGACCTCCGGGCGAGCAGTACTTC. Amino acid sequence: CASSSGPPGEQYF.

This chain connects TRBV12-2 to TRBJ2-3; the table names TRBD1, a call not compared with the DNA. TRBV12-2 is deemed a pseudogene. The CDR3 contains 20 residues. The CDR3 protein is CASRFKRDRALFYCTDTQYF. DNA for the CDR3: TGTGCAAGTCGCTTCAAACGGGACAGGGCCTTGTTTTATTGCACAGATACGCAGTATTTT.

The sample holds one count of this clone. The chain combines TRBV5-4 with TRBJ2-7; TRBD2 matches 8 bases. Germline values: CDR1 SGHNT, CDR2 YYREEE (reference sequence). The CDR3 is 14 residues long. V dropped 4 bases and J dropped 6; count of bases not matched to a gene: 9. In DNA form, the CDR3 reads TGTGCCAGCAGCCTCTTAGCGGGATCGAGCGAGCAGTACTTC. Translated, it gives CASSLLAGSSEQYF.

This clone has ten or more counts. This chain connects TRBV5-1 to TRBJ2-2; 7 bases align to TRBD2. Germline CDR1 reads SGHRS; CDR2 reads YFSETQ. The J segment lost 2 bases and the V segment lost 9 bases, leaving 7 bases of the junction unmatched. The CDR3 length is 14 residues. The CDR3 region has the DNA TGCGCCACCAGGGAGGGGTCTAACACCGGGGAGCTGTTTTTT. Translated, it gives CATREGSNTGELFF.

This chain joins TRBV6-6 and TRBJ1-2; the D gene is possibly TRBD1 (6 bases). Germline loops: CDR1 MNHNY, CDR2 SVGAGI (reference sequence). Between the trimmed V and J ends, which lost 6 bases and 8 bases, there was a span of 16 bases. The CDR3 is 13 residues long. Here the CDR3 DNA reads TGTGCCAGCAGACCGACAGGTCCTAGGGGCTACACCTTC. Translating it yields CASRPTGPRGYTF.

As for this clone: The same CDR3 is also encoded by other DNA sequences in this sample. The chain employs TRBV19 and TRBJ2-7, with D maybe TRBD1 (6 bases). Germline lookup yields CDR1 LNHDA and CDR2 SQIVND (reference sequence). This CDR3 has 14 residues. Trimming left V 2 bases short and J 0 bases short, with 8 bases between. The CDR3 region is CASSISGVSYEQYF. The DNA for the CDR3 is TGTGCCAGTAGTATATCAGGGGTCTCCTACGAGCAGTACTTC.

The V gene is TRBV7-3, the J gene TRBJ2-1; 7 bases are a match to TRBD1. The trim removed 5 bases at V and 6 bases at J, leaving 4 bases unmatched. Per the germline V gene, CDR1 is SGHTA and CDR2 is FQGTGA. The CDR3 covers 13 residues. CDR3 protein: CASSNGQANEQFF. The CDR3 DNA reads as TGTGCCAGCAGCAACGGACAGGCCAATGAGCAGTTCTTC.

This clone showed up many times. The chain recombines TRBV4-1 with TRBJ2-1, with 9 bases identical to TRBD2. Germline CDR1 is MGHRA and CDR2 is YSYEKL. J gave up 2 bases and V 1 base, and 6 bases lay outside the gene matches. This CDR3 has 17 amino acids. The CDR3, as DNA: TGCGCCAGCAGCCAAGGGGGACTAGCCGGACCCTACAATGAGCAGTTCTTC. This translates into CASSQGGLAGPYNEQFF.

This chain links TRBV5-1 with TRBJ1-1; D ambiguous. Trimming removed 0 bases at V and 1 base at J, with 13 bases between. The germline V gene has CDR1 SGHRS and CDR2 YFSETQ. The CDR3 runs 16 residues. The CDR3 region has the DNA TGCGCCAGCAGCTTGGTACCGGTGTCAGGGAACACTGAAGCTTTCTTT. Protein sequence: CASSLVPVSGNTEAFF.

The chain combines TRBV19 with TRBJ1-5; no reliable D call. Germline-derived CDR1 and CDR2 are LNHDA and SQIVND (reference sequence). Trimming took 7 bases from V and 11 from J, leaving 27 bases between them. The CDR3 has 16 residues. The CDR3 DNA follows: TGTGCCAGTAAACAGTTCCAGAAGGGTGGTCTGGTTGCCCAGCATTTT. This codes for CASKQFQKGGLVAQHF.

This clone was seen more than once but under ten times. J is TRBJ2-1 and V is TRBV6-5; 8 bases are shared with TRBD2. Germline V gene lookup returns CDR1 MNHEY and CDR2 SVGAGI. After removal of 6 bases from V and 7 bases from J, the junction contained 11 bases not matched to a gene. The CDR3 is 15 amino acids. Here the CDR3 DNA reads TGTGCCAGCAGAGTCACTAGCGGAGGAGTTAATGAGCAGTTCTTC. This codes for CASRVTSGGVNEQFF.

This sequence joins TRBV9 and TRBJ2-7; TRBD2 aligns across 8 bases. V was clipped by 0 bases and J by 8 bases; unmatched bases: 13. Germline CDR1 reads SGDLS; CDR2 reads YYNGEE. This CDR3 comprises 16 residues. CDR3 amino acids: CASSVEPGGAGLQQYF. In nucleotides, the CDR3 is TGTGCCAGCAGCGTAGAACCCGGGGGGGCGGGCTTACAGCAGTACTTC.

The chain employs TRBV28 and TRBJ1-5; 7 bases map to TRBD1. The V and J ends lost 3 bases and 3 bases, in that order; junction bases with no gene match: 5. Germline CDR1 is MDHEN and CDR2 is SYDVKM. The CDR3 is made up of 15 amino acids. The CDR3 DNA reads TGTGCCAGCAGTTTTGGCAGGGGGAACAATCAGCCCCAGCATTTT. This encodes CASSFGRGNNQPQHF.

This sequence joins TRBV11-3 and TRBJ2-7, with D possibly matching TRBD2 (6 bases). The germline V gene encodes CDR1 SGHNT and CDR2 YENEEA. The CDR3 covers 18 residues. V lost 0 bases and J 5 bases, leaving 23 bases between the germline ends. CDR3 sequence: CASSLESGLGISSHEQYF. CDR3 coding DNA: TGTGCCAGCAGCTTAGAGTCGGGACTGGGAATTTCGTCCCACGAGCAGTACTTC.

A few counts support this clone. The chain couples TRBV5-4 to TRBJ1-4; 8 bases are shared with TRBD1. Looked up from germline, CDR1 is SGHNT and CDR2 is YYREEE (reference sequence). This CDR3 is 15 amino acids long. V shed 4 bases, J shed 8 bases, and the junction held 10 bases outside the gene matches. CDR3 nucleotide sequence: TGTGCCAGCAGCGGAACGGGACAGGAATCGGAAAAACTGTTTTTT. This sequence encodes CASSGTGQESEKLFF.